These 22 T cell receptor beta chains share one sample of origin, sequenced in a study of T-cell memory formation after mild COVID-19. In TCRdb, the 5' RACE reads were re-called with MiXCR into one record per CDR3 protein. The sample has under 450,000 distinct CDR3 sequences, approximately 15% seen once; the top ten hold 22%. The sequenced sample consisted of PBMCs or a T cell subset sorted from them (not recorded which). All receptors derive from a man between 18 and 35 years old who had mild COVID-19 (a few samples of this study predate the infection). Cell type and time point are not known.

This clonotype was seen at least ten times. The CDR3 is CASSPRTGGYSNQPQHF. CDR3 in DNA: TGTGCCAGCAGTCCCAGGACAGGGGGCTATAGCAATCAGCCCCAGCATTTT. The chain recombines TRBV6-5 with TRBJ1-5; 11 positions match TRBD1. CDR3 length: 17 amino acids. The V gene's germline CDR1 is MNHEY and CDR2 SVGAGI. The J segment lost 0 bases and the V segment lost 5 bases, leaving 6 bases of the junction unmatched.

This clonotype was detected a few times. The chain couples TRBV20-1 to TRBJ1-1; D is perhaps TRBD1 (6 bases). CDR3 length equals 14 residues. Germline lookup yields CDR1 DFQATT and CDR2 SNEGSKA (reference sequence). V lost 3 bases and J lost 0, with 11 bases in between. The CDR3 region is CSASRGTVNTEAFF. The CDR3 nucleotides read TGCAGTGCTAGCAGGGGCACGGTGAACACTGAAGCTTTCTTT.

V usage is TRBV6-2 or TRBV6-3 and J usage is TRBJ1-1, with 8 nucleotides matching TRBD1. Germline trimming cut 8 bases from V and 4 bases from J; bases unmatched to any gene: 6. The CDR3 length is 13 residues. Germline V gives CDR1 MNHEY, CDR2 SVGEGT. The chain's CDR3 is CASGYRGTTEAFF. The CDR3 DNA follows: TGTGCCAGCGGATACAGGGGGACCACTGAAGCTTTCTTT.

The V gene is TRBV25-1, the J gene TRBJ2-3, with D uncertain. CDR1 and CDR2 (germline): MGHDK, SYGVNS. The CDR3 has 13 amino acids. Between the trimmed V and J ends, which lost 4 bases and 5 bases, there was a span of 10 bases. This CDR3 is CASSVQVRDTQYF. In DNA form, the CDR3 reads TGTGCCAGCAGTGTCCAGGTGCGAGATACGCAGTATTTT.

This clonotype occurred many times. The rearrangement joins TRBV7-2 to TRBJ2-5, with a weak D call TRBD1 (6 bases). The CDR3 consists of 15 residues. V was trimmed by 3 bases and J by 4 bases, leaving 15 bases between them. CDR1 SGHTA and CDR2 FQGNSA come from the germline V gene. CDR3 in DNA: TGTGCCAGCAGCTTTCAGGGGATCGGAGGAGAGACCCAGTACTTC. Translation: CASSFQGIGGETQYF.

In DNA form, the CDR3 reads TGCGCCAGCAGCCAGACTGGACAGGGGCTGAGGGGGGCCAACGTCCTGACTTTC. This codes for CASSQTGQGLRGANVLTF. V and J are TRBV4-3 and TRBJ2-6, with 9 bases identical to TRBD1. This CDR3 spans 18 amino acids. V was pared by 3 bases and J by 4 bases, with 10 bases of the junction left unmatched. Germline V gives CDR1 LGHNA, CDR2 YSLEER.

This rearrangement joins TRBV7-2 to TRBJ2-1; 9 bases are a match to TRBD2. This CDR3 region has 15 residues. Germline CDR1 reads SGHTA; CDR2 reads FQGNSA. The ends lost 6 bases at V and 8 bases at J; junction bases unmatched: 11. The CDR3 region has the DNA TGTGCCAGCAGGGGACAAGCGGGGGGCGGCCATGAGCAGTTCTTC. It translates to CASRGQAGGGHEQFF. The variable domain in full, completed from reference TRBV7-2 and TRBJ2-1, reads GAGVSQSPSNKVTEKGKDVELRCDPISGHTALYWYRQSLGQGLEFLIYFQGNSAPDKSGLPSDRFSAERTGGSVSTLTIQRTQQEDSAVYLCASRGQAGGGHEQFFGPGTRLTVL.

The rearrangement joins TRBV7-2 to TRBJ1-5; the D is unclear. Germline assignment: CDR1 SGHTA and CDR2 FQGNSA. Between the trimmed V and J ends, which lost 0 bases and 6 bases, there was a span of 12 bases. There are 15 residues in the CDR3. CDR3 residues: CASSLALGGFQPQHF. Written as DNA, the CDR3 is TGTGCCAGCAGCTTAGCGCTCGGTGGCTTTCAGCCCCAGCATTTT.

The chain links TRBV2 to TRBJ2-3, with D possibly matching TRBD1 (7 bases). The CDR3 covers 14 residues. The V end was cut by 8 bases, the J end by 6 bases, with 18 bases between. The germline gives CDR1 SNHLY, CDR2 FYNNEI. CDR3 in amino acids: CASGDGGQMDTQYF. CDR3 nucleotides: TGTGCCAGCGGCGACGGGGGACAGATGGATACGCAGTATTTT.

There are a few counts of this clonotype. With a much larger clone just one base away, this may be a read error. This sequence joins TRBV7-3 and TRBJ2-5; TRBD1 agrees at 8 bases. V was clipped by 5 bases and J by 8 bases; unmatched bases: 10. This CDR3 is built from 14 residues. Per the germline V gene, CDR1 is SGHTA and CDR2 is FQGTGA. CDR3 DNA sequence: TGTGCCAGCAGCCCCACAGGGGGGTCGGATACCCAGTACTTC. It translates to CASSPTGGSDTQYF.

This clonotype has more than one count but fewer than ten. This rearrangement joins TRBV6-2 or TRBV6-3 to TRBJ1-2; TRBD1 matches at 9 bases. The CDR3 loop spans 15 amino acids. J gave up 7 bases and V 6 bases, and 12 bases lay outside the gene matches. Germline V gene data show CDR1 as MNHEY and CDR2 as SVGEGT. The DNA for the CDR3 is TGTGCCAGCAGCCTCTCCGGGACAGGGTTCCGTGGCTACACCTTC. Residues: CASSLSGTGFRGYTF.

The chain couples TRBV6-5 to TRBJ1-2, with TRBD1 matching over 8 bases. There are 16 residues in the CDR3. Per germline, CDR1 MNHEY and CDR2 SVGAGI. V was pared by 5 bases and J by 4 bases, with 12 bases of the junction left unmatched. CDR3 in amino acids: CASSSRDRTPRYGYTF. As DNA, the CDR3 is TGTGCCAGCAGTAGTAGGGACAGGACGCCACGCTATGGCTACACCTTC.

CDR3 sequence (DNA): TGTGCCAGCAGCTTAGCGAGCGGGGGAGCTTTCTTT. This codes for CASSLASGGAFF. The J gene is TRBJ1-1, the V gene TRBV7-9; possibly TRBD1 for D (5 bases). The CDR3 covers 12 residues. CDR1 and CDR2 from the germline V gene are SEHNR and FQNEAQ (reference sequence). Trimming shortened V by 0 bases and J by 10 bases, and 9 bases separated the two germline ends.

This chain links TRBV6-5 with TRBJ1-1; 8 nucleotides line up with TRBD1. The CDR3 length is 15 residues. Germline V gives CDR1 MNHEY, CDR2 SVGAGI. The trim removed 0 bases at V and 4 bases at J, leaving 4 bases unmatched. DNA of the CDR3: TGTGCCAGCAGTTACTCGAAAACAGGGGGCACTGAAGCTTTCTTT. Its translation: CASSYSKTGGTEAFF.

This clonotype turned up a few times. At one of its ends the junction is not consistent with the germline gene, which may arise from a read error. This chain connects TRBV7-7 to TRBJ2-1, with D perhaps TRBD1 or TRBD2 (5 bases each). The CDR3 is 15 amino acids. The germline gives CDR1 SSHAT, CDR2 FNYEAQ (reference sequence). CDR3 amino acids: CASSFSPGPYNEQFF. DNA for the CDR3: TGTGCTAGCAGCTTCTCTCCGGGGCCTTACAATGAGCAGTTCTTC.

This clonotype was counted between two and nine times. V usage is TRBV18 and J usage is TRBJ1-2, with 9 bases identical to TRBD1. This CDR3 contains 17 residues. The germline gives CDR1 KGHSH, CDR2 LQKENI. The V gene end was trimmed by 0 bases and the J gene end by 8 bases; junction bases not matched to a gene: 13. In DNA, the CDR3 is TGTGCCAGCTCACCACCTTGGGGACAGGGACGTCGTCGAGGCTACACCTTC. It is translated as CASSPPWGQGRRRGYTF.

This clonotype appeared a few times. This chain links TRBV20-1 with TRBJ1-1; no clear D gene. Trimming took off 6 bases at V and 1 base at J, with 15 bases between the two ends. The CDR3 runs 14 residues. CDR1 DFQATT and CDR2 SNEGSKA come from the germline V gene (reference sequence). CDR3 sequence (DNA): TGCAGTGCCCCCGACGGACTGCAGAACACTGAAGCTTTCTTT. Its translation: CSAPDGLQNTEAFF.

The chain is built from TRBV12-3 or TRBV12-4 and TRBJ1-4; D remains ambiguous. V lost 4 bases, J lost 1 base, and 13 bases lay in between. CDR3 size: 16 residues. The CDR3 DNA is TGTGCCAGCAGTTCCGGTTACGGGGAAACTAATGAAAAACTGTTTTTT. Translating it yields CASSSGYGETNEKLFF.

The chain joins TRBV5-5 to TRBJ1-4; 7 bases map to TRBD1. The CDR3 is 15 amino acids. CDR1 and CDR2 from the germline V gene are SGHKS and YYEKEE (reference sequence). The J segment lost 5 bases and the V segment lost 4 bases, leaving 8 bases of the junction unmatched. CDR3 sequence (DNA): TGTGCCAGCAGCCAACAAACAGGGGACAATGAAAAACTGTTTTTT. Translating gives CASSQQTGDNEKLFF.

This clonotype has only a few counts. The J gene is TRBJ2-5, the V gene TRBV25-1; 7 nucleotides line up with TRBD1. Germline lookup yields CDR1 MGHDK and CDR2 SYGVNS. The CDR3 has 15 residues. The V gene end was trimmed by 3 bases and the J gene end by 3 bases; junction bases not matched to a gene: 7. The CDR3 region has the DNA TGTGCCAGCAGTGAGCTTCGGGACAGCAAAGAGACCCAGTACTTC. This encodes CASSELRDSKETQYF.

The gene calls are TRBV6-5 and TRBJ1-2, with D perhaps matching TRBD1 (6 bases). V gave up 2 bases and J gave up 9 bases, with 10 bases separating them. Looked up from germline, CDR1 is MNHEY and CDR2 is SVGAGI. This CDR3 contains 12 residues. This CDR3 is CASSYDRLSYTF. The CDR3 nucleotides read TGTGCCAGCAGTTACGACAGGTTGAGCTACACCTTC.

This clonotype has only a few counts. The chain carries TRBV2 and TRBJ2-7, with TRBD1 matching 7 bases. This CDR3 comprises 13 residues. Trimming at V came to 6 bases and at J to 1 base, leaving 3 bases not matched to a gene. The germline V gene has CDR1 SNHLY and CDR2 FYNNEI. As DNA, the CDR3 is TGTGCCAGCAGCGGGACAGATTCCTACGAGCAGTACTTC. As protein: CASSGTDSYEQYF.